The rows below give T cell receptor beta chains drawn from one sample of a study of blood T cell repertoires in COVID-19. Data came from immunoSEQ multiplex PCR; TCRdb stores just in-frame clones and leaves some out. The sample holds more than 150,000 clones; 87% are singletons and the top ten take more than 6.5%. Sequenced: PBMCs or T cells enriched from blood (not recorded which). These receptor sequences come from a woman aged 50 to 65 who had recovered from COVID-19. Both conserved end residues are part of each CDR3. Fields, in order: V gene, J gene, CDR3 length, CDR3 protein.

TRBV5-1	TRBJ1-4	14	CASSFGQRNEKLFF
TRBV5-5	TRBJ2-7	15	CASSLQRTLSYEQYF
TRBV19	TRBJ1-4	12	CASSIGGKKLFF
TRBV6-2/TRBV6-3	TRBJ2-5	15	CASSPPSSGMETQYF
TRBV18	TRBJ2-5	15	CASSPSGGIQETQYF
TRBV18	TRBJ1-4	18	CASSTNPSGLATNEKLFF
TRBV5-1	TRBJ1-6	16	CASSLAGQAYNSPLHF
TRBV7-9	TRBJ1-2	15	CASSQDTGALYGYTF
TRBV4-3	TRBJ2-4	17	CASSQELAGGGGNIQYF
TRBV5-8	TRBJ1-6	13	CASSFRGNSPLHF
TRBV19	TRBJ2-6	15	CASRRQGYGANVLTF
TRBV30	TRBJ2-7	14	CAAEPGQVGYEQYF
TRBV7-9	TRBJ2-3	15	CASNNEATSTDTQYF
TRBV19	TRBJ2-1	14	CASSGVAGGPEQFF
TRBV6-4	TRBJ1-5	14	CASRQGQANQPQHF
TRBV14	TRBJ2-7	13	CASSQDRAYEQYF
TRBV27	TRBJ1-5	14	CASSLGQDSQPQHF
TRBV29-1	TRBJ2-3	15	CSLMGLAGGTDTQYF
TRBV6-6	TRBJ2-7	15	CASNDVGTNSYEQYF
TRBV23-1	TRBJ2-7	13	CASSSDRDHEQYF
TRBV9	TRBJ2-1	14	CASSVSGGYNEQFF
TRBV18	TRBJ2-1	16	CASSNQWDRSYNEQFF
TRBV5-1	TRBJ1-1	16	CASSLAPTGVMTEAFF
TRBV10-3	TRBJ1-6	15	CAISGTTGPNSPLHF
TRBV9	TRBJ1-4	15	CASSVGAGDGEKLFF
TRBV27	TRBJ1-3	16	CAGGYSGHRPGNTIYF
TRBV2	TRBJ2-2	14	CASSALAGAGELFF
TRBV7-2	TRBJ2-1	16	CASSLTPGQGNNEQFF
TRBV19	TRBJ2-6	15	CASSPVSSGANVLTF
TRBV29-1	TRBJ2-6	14	CSVLPRSGANVLTF
TRBV5-4	TRBJ1-4	15	CASSFRSPTNEKLFF
TRBV2	TRBJ1-1	13	CASSGWASTEAFF
TRBV10-2	TRBJ2-7	17	CASFDPRTSGYRLEQYF
TRBV11-3	TRBJ2-1	16	CASSLSSGQYYNEQFF
TRBV9	TRBJ2-1	15	CASSPGRSSYNEQFF
TRBV29-1	TRBJ2-3	18	CSVPPSGRAPFSTDTQYF
TRBV12-5	TRBJ2-1	17	CASGLVWLADFSNEQFF
TRBV14	TRBJ2-3	16	CASSYTRGGSFDTQYF
TRBV6-4	TRBJ1-1	15	CASSDSWGGDTEAFF
TRBV7-2	TRBJ2-4	16	CASSLRTGTGKNIQYF
TRBV19	TRBJ1-4	18	CASSIAGQGKATNEKLFF
TRBV6-2/TRBV6-3	TRBJ1-2	15	CASSTGLPLFYGYTF
TRBV15	TRBJ1-5	15	CATSGQGGGNQPQHF
TRBV28	TRBJ2-7	13	CASTSRPGIEQYF
TRBV5-1	TRBJ2-7	13	CASRSGIPYEQYF
TRBV3-1/TRBV3-2	TRBJ1-4	17	CASSRRTGGPSNEKLFF
TRBV18	TRBJ1-4	14	CASSPSGANEKLFF
TRBV7-9	TRBJ1-2	15	CASSPSLTGGEGYTF